The T cell receptor beta chain under discussion was sequenced for a study of shared clonotypes between healthy human individuals. Generated by immunoSEQ multiplex PCR, the TCRdb table keeps only in-frame clones and is missing some. The profile shows roughly 300,000 clones, around 67% of them singletons. This CDR3 comprises 15 residues. The V gene end was trimmed by 6 bases and the J gene end by 0 bases; junction bases not matched to a gene: 8. In germline, CDR1 is MNHNY, CDR2 SVGAGI (reference sequence). This clone was counted between two and nine times. The sequenced sample consisted of memory CD4+ T cells sorted from blood. Subset indicated: CD45RA-negative fraction. The chain is built from TRBV6-6 and TRBJ2-7, with 7 bases identical to TRBD2. The receptor's source is a man aged 25-45 years in good health. The CDR3, as DNA: TGTGCCAGCAGGCTAGCGGTGAGCCACTCCTACGAGCAGTACTTC. This encodes CASRLAVSHSYEQYF.